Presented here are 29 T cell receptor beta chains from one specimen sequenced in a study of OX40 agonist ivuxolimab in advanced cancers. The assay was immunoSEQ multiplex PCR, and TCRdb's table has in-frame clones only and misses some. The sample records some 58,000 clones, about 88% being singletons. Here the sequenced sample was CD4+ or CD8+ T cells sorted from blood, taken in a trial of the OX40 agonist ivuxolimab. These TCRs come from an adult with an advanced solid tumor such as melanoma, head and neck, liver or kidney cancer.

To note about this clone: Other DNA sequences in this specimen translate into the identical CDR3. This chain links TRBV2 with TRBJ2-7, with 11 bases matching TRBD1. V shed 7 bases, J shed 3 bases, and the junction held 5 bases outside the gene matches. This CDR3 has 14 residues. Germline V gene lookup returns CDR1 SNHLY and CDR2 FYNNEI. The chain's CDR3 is CASMPGQGGYEQYF. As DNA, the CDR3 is TGTGCCAGCATGCCGGGACAGGGGGGCTACGAGCAGTACTTC.

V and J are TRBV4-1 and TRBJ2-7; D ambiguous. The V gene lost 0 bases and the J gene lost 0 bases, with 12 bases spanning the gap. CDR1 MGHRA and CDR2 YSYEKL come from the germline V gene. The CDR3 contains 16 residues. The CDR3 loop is CASSQDLGRSSYEQYF. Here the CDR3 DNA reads TGCGCCAGCAGCCAAGATTTAGGCAGAAGCTCCTACGAGCAGTACTTC.

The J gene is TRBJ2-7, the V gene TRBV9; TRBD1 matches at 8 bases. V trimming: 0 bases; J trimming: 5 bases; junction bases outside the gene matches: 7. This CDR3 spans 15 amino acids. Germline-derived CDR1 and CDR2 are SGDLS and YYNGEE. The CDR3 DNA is TGTGCCAGCAGCGTAGATCACAGGGGGTTGGACGAGCAGTACTTC. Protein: CASSVDHRGLDEQYF. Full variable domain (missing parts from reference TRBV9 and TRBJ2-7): DSGVTQTPKHLITATGQRVTLRCSPRSGDLSVYWYQQSLDQGLQFLIQYYNGEERAKGNILERFSAQQFPDLHSELNLSSLELGDSALYFCASSVDHRGLDEQYFGPGTRLTVT.

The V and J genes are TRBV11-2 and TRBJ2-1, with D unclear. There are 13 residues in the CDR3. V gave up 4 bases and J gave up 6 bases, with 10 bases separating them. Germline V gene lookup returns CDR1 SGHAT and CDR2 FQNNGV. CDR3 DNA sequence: TGTGCCAGCAGCTATTCGGATCGCAATGAGCAGTTCTTC. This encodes CASSYSDRNEQFF.

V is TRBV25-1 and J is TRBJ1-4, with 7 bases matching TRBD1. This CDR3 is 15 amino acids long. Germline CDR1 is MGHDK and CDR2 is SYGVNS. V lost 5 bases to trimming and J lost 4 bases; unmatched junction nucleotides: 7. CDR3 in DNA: TGTGCCAGCAGTCGAAAGGGGGCGGATAATGAAAAACTGTTTTTT. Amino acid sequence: CASSRKGADNEKLFF.

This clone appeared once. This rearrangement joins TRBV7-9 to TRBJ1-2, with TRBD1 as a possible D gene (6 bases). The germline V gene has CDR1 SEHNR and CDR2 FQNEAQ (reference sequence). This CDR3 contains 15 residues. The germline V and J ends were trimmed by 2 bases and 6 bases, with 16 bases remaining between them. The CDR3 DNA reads TGTGCCAGCAGCTTAAGGACAGACAGTAAAAATGGCTACACCTTC. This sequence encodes CASSLRTDSKNGYTF.

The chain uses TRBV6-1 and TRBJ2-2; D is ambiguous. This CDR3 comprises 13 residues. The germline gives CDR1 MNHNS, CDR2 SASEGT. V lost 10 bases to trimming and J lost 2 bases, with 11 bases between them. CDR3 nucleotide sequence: TGTGCCACCCAACCACTAAACACCGGGGAGCTGTTTTTT. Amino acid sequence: CATQPLNTGELFF.

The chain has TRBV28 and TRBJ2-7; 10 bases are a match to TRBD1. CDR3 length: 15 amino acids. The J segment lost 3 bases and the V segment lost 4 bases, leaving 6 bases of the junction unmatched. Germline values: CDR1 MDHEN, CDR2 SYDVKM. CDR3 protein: CASSSPTGGDYEQYF. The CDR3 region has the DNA TGTGCCAGCAGTTCCCCGACAGGGGGCGACTACGAGCAGTACTTC.

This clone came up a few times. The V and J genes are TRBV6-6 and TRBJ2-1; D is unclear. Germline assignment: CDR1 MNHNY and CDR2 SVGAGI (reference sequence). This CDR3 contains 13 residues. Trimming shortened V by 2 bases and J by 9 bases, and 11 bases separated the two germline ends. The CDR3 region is CASSYAPWSEQFF. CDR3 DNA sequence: TGTGCCAGCAGTTACGCCCCTTGGTCTGAGCAGTTCTTC.

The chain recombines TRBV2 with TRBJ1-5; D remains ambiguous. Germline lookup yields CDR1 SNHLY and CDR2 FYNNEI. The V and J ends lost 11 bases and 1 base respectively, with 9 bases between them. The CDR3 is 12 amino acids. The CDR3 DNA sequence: TGTGCCGGCCAAAAGAGCAATCAGCCCCAGCATTTT. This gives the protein CAGQKSNQPQHF. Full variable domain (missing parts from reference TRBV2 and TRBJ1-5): EPEVTQTPSHQVTQMGQEVILRCVPISNHLYFYWYRQILGQKVEFLVSFYNNEISEKSEIFDDQFSVERPDGSNFTLKIRSTKLEDSAMYFCAGQKSNQPQHFGDGTRLSIL.

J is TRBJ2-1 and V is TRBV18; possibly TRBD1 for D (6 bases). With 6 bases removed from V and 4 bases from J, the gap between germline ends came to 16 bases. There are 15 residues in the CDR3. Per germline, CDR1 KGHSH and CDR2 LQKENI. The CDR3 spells CASSSGQMIYNEQFF. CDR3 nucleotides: TGTGCCAGCTCTTCCGGACAGATGATTTACAATGAGCAGTTCTTC.

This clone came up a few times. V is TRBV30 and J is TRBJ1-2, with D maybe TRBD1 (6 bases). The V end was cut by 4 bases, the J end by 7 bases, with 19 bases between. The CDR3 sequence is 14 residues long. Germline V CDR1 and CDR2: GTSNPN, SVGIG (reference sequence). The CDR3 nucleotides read TGTGCCTGGATACCGGGACAAACCTTGCGTGGCTACACCTTC. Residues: CAWIPGQTLRGYTF.

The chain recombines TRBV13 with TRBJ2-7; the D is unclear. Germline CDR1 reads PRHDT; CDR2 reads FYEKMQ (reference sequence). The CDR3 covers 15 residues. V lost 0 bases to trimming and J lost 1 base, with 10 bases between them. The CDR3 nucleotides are TGTGCCAGCAGCTTAGGGGAAGGCCTTTCCTACGAGCAGTACTTC. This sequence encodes CASSLGEGLSYEQYF.

CDR3 sequence: CASSYRTSGIFSYEQYF. CDR3 sequence (DNA): TGTGCCAGCAGCTACCGGACTAGCGGGATTTTCTCCTACGAGCAGTACTTC. The chain combines TRBV7-2 with TRBJ2-7, with TRBD2 identical over 12 bases. Germline CDR1 and CDR2: SGHTA and FQGNSA. Unmatched junction bases numbered 7, after V lost 4 bases and J lost 0 bases. This CDR3 comprises 17 residues.

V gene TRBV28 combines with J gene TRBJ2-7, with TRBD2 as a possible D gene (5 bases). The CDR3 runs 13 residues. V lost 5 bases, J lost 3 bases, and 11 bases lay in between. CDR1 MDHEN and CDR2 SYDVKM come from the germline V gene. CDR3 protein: CASSVATVYEQYF. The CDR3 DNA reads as TGTGCCAGCAGTGTAGCGACCGTCTACGAGCAGTACTTC.

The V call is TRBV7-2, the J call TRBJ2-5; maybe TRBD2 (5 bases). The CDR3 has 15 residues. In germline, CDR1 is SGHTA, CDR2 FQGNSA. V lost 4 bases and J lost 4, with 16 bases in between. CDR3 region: CASSSRPGWGETQYF. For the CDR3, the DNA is TGTGCCAGCAGCTCCCGGCCGGGATGGGGAGAGACCCAGTACTTC.

CDR3: CASSRTSGSLNEQFF. The CDR3 nucleotides read TGTGCCAGTAGTAGGACTAGCGGGAGTCTCAATGAGCAGTTCTTC. J is TRBJ2-1 and V is TRBV19; 13 positions match TRBD2. Losses at the gene ends were 4 bases for V and 6 bases for J; bases not matched to a gene: 3. CDR1 is LNHDA and CDR2 is SQIVND in the germline V gene (reference sequence). The CDR3 runs 15 residues.

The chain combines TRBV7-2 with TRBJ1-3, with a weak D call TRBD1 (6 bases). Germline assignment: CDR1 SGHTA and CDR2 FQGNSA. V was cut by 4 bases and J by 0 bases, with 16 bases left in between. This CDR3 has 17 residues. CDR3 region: CASSSETDRISGNTIYF. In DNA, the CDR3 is TGTGCCAGCAGCTCCGAAACCGACAGGATCTCTGGAAACACCATATATTTT.

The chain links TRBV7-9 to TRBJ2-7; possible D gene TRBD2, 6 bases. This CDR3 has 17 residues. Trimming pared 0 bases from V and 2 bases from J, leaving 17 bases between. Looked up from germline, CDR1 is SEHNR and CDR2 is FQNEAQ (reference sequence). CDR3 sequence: CASSLAVPVRGAYEQYF. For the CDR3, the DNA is TGTGCCAGCAGCTTAGCGGTTCCCGTGCGGGGTGCCTACGAGCAGTACTTC.

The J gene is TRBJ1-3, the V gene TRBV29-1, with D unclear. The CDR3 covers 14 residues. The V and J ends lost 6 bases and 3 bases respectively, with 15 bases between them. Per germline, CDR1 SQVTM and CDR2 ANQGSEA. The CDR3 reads CSVKRTLDGNTIYF. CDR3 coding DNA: TGCAGCGTCAAGAGAACCCTAGATGGAAACACCATATATTTT.

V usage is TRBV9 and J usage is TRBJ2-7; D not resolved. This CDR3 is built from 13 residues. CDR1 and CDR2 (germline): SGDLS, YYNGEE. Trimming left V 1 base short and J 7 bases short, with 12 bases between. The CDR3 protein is CASSVRALGEQYF. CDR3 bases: TGTGCCAGCAGCGTAAGGGCCTTGGGAGAGCAGTACTTC.

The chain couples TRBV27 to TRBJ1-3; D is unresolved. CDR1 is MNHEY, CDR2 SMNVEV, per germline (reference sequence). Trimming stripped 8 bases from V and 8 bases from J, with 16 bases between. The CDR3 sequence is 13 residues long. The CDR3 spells CASSGSNTHTIYF. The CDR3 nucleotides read TGTGCCAGCTCCGGGTCGAACACACACACCATATATTTT.

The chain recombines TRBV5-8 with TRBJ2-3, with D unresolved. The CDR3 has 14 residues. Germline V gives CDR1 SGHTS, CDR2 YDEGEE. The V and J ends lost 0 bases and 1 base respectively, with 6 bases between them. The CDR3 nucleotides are TGTGCCAGCAGCTTGGGGGATGGCACAGATACGCAGTATTTT. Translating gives CASSLGDGTDTQYF.

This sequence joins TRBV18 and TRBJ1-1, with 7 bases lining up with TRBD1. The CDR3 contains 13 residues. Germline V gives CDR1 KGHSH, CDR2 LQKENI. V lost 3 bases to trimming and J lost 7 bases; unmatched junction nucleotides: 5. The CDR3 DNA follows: TGTGCCAGCTCACCTGGACAGGCTAATGAAGCTTTCTTT. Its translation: CASSPGQANEAFF.

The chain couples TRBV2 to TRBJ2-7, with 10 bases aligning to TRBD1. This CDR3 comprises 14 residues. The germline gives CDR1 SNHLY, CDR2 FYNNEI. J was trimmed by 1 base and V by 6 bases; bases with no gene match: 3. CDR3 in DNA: TGTGCCAGCAGGAGGACAGGGGGATCCTACGAGCAGTACTTC. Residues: CASRRTGGSYEQYF.

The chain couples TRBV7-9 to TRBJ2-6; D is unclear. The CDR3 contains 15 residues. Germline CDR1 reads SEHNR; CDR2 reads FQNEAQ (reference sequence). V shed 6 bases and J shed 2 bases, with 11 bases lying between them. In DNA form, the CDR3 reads TGTGCCAGCAGTTACAGAGACCCTGGGGCCAACGTCCTGACTTTC. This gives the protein CASSYRDPGANVLTF.

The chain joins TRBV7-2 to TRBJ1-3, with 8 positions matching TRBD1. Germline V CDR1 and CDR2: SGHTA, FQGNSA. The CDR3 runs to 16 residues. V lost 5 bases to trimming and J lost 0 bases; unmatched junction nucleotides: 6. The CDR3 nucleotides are TGTGCCAGCAGCCAAGCAGGGGGCTACTCTGGAAACACCATATATTTT. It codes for CASSQAGGYSGNTIYF.

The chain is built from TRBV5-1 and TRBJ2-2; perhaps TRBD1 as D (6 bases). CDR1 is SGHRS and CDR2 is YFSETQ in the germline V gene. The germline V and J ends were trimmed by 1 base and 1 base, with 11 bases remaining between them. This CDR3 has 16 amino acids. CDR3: CASSLIPGVNTGELFF. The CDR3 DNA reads TGCGCCAGCAGCTTGATCCCAGGGGTGAACACCGGGGAGCTGTTTTTT.

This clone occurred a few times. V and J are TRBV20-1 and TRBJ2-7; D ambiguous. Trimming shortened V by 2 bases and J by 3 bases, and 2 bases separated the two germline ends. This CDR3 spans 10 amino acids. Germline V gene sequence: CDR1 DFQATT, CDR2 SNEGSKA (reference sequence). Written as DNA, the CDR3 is TGCAGTGCTAGAAGCTACGAGCAGTACTTC. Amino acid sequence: CSARSYEQYF.